The rows below give T cell receptor beta chains drawn from one sample of a study of cytomegalovirus exposure and HLA in healthy donors. Method: immunoSEQ multiplex PCR; TCRdb's copy keeps in-frame clones and lacks some. Of a few hundred thousand clones in the sample, about 92% were seen once. What was sequenced was PBMCs. These receptor sequences come from a woman younger than 45 in good health and CMV-seronegative. Each CDR3 is given with its conserved first and last residue. D genes are given only for firm matches. The size field is filled for only some rows; it gives once, few, many or a size class.

TRBD2,TRBJ2-7,TRBV2,NA,CASSYIAGLHYEQYF,TGTGCCAGCAGTTATATAGCGGGACTTCACTACGAGCAGTACTTC
TRBD2,TRBJ2-7,TRBV18,NA,CASSPLAGGQYEQYF,TGTGCCAGCTCACCACTAGCGGGAGGGCAATACGAGCAGTACTTC
NA,TRBJ2-1,TRBV29-1,NA,CSVAPEAGGGIF,TGCAGCGTTGCCCCGGAGGCAGGGGGGGGGATCTTC
TRBD1,TRBJ2-3,TRBV5-1,NA,CASSSGQGTDTQYF,TGCGCCAGCAGCTCGGGACAGGGGACAGATACGCAGTATTTT
TRBD2,TRBJ2-3,TRBV27,NA,CATTPVAGGLDTQYF,TGTGCCACCACCCCGGTAGCGGGAGGGCTGGATACGCAGTATTTT
NA,TRBJ2-1,TRBV4-3,once,CASSQDGIRVNEQFF,TGCGCCAGCAGCCAAGATGGGATTCGGGTAAATGAGCAGTTCTTC
TRBD2,TRBJ2-1,TRBV30,NA,CAWRVAGGPYDEQFF,TGTGCCTGGAGAGTAGCGGGAGGGCCGTACGATGAGCAGTTCTTC
TRBD1,TRBJ2-6,TRBV14,NA,CASSAQGAGANVLTF,TGTGCCAGCAGCGCCCAGGGGGCTGGGGCCAACGTCCTGACTTTC
NA,TRBJ2-3,TRBV21-1,NA,CASSKIPSTDTQYF,TGTGCCAGCAGCAAGATTCCTAGCACAGATACGCAGTATTTT
NA,TRBJ2-2,TRBV29-1,NA,CSVVVDTGELFF,TGCAGCGTTGTAGTGGACACCGGGGAGCTGTTTTTT
NA,TRBJ2-3,TRBV28,once,CASSFIAGPSADTQYF,TGTGCCAGCAGTTTTATTGCGGGACCGTCCGCAGATACGCAGTATTTT
NA,TRBJ2-1,TRBV5-1,NA,CASSLLDTTYNEQFF,TGCGCCAGCAGCTTATTGGACACCACCTACAATGAGCAGTTCTTC
NA,TRBJ2-5,TRBV6-1,NA,CASRGDYQETQYF,TGTGCCAGCAGAGGAGATTATCAAGAGACCCAGTACTTC
TRBD2,TRBJ2-1,TRBV13,NA,CASSLRGGTSGSDGSYNEQFF,TGTGCCAGCAGCTTAAGAGGGGGGACTAGCGGGAGCGATGGCTCCTACAATGAGCAGTTCTTC
NA,TRBJ2-4,TRBV19,once,CASSIGVGLAKNIQYF,TGTGCCAGTAGTATAGGGGTGGGCCTAGCCAAAAACATTCAGTACTTC
NA,TRBJ1-1,TRBV6-5,NA,CASSYLDRNTEAFF,TGTGCCAGCAGTTACTTAGATCGGAACACTGAAGCTTTCTTT
TRBD2,TRBJ2-2,TRBV5-1,NA,CASSLAIVAGGTGELFF,TGCGCCAGCAGCTTGGCCATCGTTGCGGGAGGCACCGGGGAGCTGTTTTTT
NA,TRBJ1-2,TRBV5-1,NA,CASSLGGTSSSYGYTF,TGCGCCAGCAGCCTGGGGGGGACGTCGTCGTCCTATGGCTACACCTTC
NA,TRBJ2-7,TRBV29-1,NA,CSVMGAYEQYF,TGCAGCGTTATGGGGGCCTACGAGCAGTACTTC
TRBD1,TRBJ2-7,TRBV13,NA,CASSPPPGTGGSSYEQYF,TGTGCCAGCAGCCCCCCTCCCGGGACAGGGGGATCTTCTTACGAGCAGTACTTC